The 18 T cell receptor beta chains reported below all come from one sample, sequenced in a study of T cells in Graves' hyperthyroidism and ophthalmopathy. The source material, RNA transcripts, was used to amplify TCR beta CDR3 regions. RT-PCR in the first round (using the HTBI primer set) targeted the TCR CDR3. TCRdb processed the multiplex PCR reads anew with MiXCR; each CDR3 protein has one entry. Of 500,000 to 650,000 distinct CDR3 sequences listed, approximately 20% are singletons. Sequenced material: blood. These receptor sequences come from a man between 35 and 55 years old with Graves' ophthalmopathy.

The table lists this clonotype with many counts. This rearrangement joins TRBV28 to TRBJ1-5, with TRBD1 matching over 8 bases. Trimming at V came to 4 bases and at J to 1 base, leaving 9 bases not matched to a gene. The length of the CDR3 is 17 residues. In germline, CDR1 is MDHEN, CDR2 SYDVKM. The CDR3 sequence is CASSSPATGESNQPQHF. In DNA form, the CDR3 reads TGTGCCAGCAGTTCCCCGGCGACAGGGGAAAGCAATCAGCCCCAGCATTTT.

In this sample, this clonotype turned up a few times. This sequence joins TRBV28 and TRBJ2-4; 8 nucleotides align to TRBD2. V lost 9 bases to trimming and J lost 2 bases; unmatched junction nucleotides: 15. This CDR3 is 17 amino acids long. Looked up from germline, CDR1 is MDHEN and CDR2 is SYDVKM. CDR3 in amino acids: CASLKGDGRASKNIQYF. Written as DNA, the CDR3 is TGTGCCAGTCTAAAGGGGGACGGGAGGGCCTCCAAAAACATTCAGTACTTC.

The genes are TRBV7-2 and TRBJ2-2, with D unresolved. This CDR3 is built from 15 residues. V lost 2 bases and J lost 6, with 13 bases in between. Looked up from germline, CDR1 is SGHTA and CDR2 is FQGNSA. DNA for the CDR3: TGTGCCAGCAGCTTAACTCCGTCCGTCTCCGGGGAGCTGTTTTTT. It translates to CASSLTPSVSGELFF.

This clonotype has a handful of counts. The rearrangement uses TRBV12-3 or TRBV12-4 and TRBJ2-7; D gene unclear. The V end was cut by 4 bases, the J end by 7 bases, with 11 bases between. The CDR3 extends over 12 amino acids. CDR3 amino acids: CASSWAALEQYF. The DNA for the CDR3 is TGTGCCAGCAGTTGGGCTGCTTTGGAGCAGTACTTC.

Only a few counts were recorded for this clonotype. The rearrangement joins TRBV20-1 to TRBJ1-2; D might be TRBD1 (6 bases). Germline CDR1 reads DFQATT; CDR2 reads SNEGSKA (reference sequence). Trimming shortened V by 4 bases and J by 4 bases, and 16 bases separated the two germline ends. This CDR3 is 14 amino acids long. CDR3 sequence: CSATGQSGPYGYTF. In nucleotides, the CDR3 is TGCAGTGCTACCGGACAGTCTGGGCCCTATGGCTACACCTTC.

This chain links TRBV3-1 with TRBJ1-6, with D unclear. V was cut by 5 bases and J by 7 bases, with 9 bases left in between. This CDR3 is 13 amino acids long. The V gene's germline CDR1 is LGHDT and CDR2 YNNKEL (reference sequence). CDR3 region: CASSLHTNSPLHF. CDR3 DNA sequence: TGTGCCAGCAGCTTACACACAAATTCACCCCTCCACTTT.

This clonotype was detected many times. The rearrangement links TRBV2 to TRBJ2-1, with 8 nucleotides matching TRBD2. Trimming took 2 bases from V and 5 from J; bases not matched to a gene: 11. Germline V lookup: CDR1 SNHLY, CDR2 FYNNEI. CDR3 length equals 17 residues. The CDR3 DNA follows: TGTGCCAGCAGTGAAAGGGGTATGCGGGGGGACCACAATGAGCAGTTCTTC. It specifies CASSERGMRGDHNEQFF.

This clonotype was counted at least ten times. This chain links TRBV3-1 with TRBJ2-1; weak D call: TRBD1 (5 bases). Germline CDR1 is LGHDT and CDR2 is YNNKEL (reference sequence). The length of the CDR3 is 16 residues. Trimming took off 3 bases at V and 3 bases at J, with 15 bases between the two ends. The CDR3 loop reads CASSHLGADSYNEQFF. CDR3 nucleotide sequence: TGTGCCAGCAGCCACTTAGGGGCGGATAGCTACAATGAGCAGTTCTTC.

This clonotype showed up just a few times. CDR3 loop: CASSHLEVGTDTQYF. The CDR3 DNA is TGTGCCAGCAGCCATCTGGAGGTCGGCACAGATACGCAGTATTTT. The V gene is TRBV4-2, the J gene TRBJ2-3, with D perhaps matching TRBD2 (5 bases). The germline V gene has CDR1 LGHNA and CDR2 YNFKEQ. The CDR3 totals 15 residues. V lost 3 bases and J 1 base, leaving 11 bases between the germline ends.

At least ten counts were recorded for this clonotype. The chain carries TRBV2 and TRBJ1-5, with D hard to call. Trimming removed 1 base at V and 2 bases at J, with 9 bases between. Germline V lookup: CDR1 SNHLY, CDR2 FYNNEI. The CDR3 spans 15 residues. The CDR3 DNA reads TGTGCCAGCAGTGAAGGGAGGAATCGCAATCAGCCCCAGCATTTT. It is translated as CASSEGRNRNQPQHF.

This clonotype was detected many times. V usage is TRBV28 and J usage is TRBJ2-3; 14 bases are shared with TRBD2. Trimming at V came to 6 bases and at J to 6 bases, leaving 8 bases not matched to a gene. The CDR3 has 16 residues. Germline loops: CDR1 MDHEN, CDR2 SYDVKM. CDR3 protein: CASSPGTSGSSDTQYF. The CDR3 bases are TGTGCCAGCAGCCCCGGGACTAGCGGGAGTTCGGATACGCAGTATTTT.

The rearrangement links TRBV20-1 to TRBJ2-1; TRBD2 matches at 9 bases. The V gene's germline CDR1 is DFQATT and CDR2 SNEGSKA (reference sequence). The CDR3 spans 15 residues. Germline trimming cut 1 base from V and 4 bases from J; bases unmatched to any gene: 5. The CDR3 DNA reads TGCAGTGCTAGAGCCGCGCTAGCGGGGTACAATGAGCAGTTCTTC. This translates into CSARAALAGYNEQFF.

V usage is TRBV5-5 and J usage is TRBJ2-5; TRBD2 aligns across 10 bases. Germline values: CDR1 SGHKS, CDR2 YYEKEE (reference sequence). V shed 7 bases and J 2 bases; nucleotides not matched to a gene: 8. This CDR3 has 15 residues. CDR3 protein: CASSIAGGEQETQYF. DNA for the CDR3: TGTGCCAGCTCAATAGCGGGGGGCGAGCAAGAGACCCAGTACTTC. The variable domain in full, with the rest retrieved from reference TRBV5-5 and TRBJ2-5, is DAGVTQSPTHLIKTRGQQVTLRCSPISGHKSVSWYQQVLGQGPQFIFQYYEKEERGRGNFPDRFSARQFPNYSSELNVNALLLGDSALYLCASSIAGGEQETQYFGPGTRLLVL.

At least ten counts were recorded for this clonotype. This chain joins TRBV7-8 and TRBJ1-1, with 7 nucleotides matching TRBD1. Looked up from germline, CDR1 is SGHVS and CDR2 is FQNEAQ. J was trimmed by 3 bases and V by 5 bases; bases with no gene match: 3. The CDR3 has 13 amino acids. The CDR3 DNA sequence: TGTGCCAGCAGCCAGGACAGGTACACTGAAGCTTTCTTT. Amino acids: CASSQDRYTEAFF. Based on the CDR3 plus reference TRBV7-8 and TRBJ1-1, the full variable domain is GAGVSQSPRYKVAKRGQDVALRCDPISGHVSLFWYQQALGQGPEFLTYFQNEAQLDKSGLPSDRFFAERPEGSVSTLKIQRTQQEDSAVYLCASSQDRYTEAFFGQGTRLTVV.

The CDR3 protein is CASTLGGWSDTQYF. CDR3 bases: TGTGCCAGTACTCTGGGCGGGTGGTCAGATACGCAGTATTTT. V gene TRBV2 combines with J gene TRBJ2-3; possibly TRBD2 for D (5 bases). The length of the CDR3 is 14 residues. The V gene's germline CDR1 is SNHLY and CDR2 FYNNEI. Trimming shortened V by 9 bases and J by 4 bases, and 17 bases separated the two germline ends.

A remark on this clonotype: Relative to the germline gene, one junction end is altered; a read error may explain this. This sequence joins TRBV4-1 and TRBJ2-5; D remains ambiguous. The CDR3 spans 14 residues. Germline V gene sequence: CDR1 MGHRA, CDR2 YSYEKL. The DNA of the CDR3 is TGTGCCAGCAGCCCAGCGTTTAGAGAAGAGACCCAGTACTTC. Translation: CASSPAFREETQYF.

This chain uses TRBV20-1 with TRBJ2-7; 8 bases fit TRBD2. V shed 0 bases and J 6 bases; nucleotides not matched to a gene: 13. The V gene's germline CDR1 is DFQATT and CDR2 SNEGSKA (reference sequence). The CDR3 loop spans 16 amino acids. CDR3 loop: CSARDGTGGPRGEQYF. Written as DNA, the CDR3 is TGCAGTGCTAGAGATGGGACGGGAGGGCCTCGCGGCGAGCAGTACTTC.

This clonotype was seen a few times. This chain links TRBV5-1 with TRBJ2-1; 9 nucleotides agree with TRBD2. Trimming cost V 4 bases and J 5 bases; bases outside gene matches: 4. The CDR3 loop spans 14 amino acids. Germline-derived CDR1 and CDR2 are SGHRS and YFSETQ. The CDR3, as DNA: TGCGCCAGCAGCCCGACTAGCGGTGACAATGAGCAGTTCTTC. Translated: CASSPTSGDNEQFF. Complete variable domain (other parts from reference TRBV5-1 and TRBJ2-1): KAGVTQTPRYLIKTRGQQVTLSCSPISGHRSVSWYQQTPGQGLQFLFEYFSETQRNKGNFPGRFSGRQFSNSRSEMNVSTLELGDSALYLCASSPTSGDNEQFFGPGTRLTVL.